A single sample is the source of the 18 T cell receptor beta chains below, sequenced in a study of T cells in tuberculosis. The assay was immunoSEQ multiplex PCR, and TCRdb's table has in-frame clones only and misses some. The profile shows about 37,000 clones, almost 95% of them singletons. The material sequenced was PBMCs. The receptors here all came from a donor between 5 and 29 years old with latent tuberculosis or without tuberculosis infection. Some clones in this sample may be carry-over from other donors' samples.

The chain employs TRBV6-4 and TRBJ1-1; TRBD1 might be the D (5 bases). The CDR3 covers 13 residues. The germline gives CDR1 MRHNA, CDR2 SNTAGT. Trimming took off 6 bases at V and 5 bases at J, with 13 bases between the two ends. The CDR3 DNA sequence: TGTGCCAGCAGGACCGACAGAATGACTGAAGCTTTCTTT. Translated, it gives CASRTDRMTEAFF.

The chain couples TRBV5-5 to TRBJ1-4; D gene uncertain. CDR1 and CDR2 from the germline V gene are SGHKS and YYEKEE (reference sequence). There are 15 residues in the CDR3. V gave up 2 bases and J gave up 0 bases, with 8 bases separating them. The DNA of the CDR3 is TGTGCCAGCAGCTTATTCTTCTCAACTAATGAAAAACTGTTTTTT. Translated: CASSLFFSTNEKLFF.

V usage is TRBV25-1 and J usage is TRBJ1-5; D perhaps matches TRBD1 (6 bases). CDR3 size: 17 residues. Germline lookup yields CDR1 MGHDK and CDR2 SYGVNS. Deletions cut 1 base from V and 5 bases from J, with 18 bases between. The CDR3 sequence is CASSESKWGGGDQPQHF. CDR3 in DNA: TGTGCCAGCAGTGAATCGAAATGGGGGGGCGGCGATCAGCCCCAGCATTTT.

This clone showed up just a few times. The CDR3 sequence is CASSQTVEVYGYTF. The CDR3 nucleotides are TGTGCCAGCTCCCAAACGGTAGAAGTTTACGGCTACACCTTC. This chain uses TRBV18 with TRBJ1-2; D is uncertain. Per the germline V gene, CDR1 is KGHSH and CDR2 is LQKENI. This CDR3 spans 14 amino acids. Trimming pared 6 bases from V and 8 bases from J, leaving 19 bases between.

This chain joins TRBV30 and TRBJ1-2; the D is unclear. Trimming removed 2 bases from V and 0 bases from J, with 10 bases in between. Germline loops: CDR1 GTSNPN, CDR2 SVGIG (reference sequence). This CDR3 is built from 14 residues. The CDR3 here is CAWSTGGANYGYTF. The CDR3 DNA reads as TGTGCCTGGAGTACCGGCGGAGCTAACTATGGCTACACCTTC.

The chain couples TRBV27 to TRBJ2-4; D may be TRBD1 (6 bases). Trimming took 3 bases from V and 0 from J, leaving 9 bases between them. From germline, CDR1 is MNHEY and CDR2 SMNVEV (reference sequence). There are 15 residues in the CDR3. DNA of the CDR3: TGTGCCAGCAGTTTGACAGGCCCAGCCAAAAACATTCAGTACTTC. It yields the protein CASSLTGPAKNIQYF.

The chain carries TRBV11-2 and TRBJ1-1; D might be TRBD1 (5 bases). The CDR3 length is 14 residues. Looked up from germline, CDR1 is SGHAT and CDR2 is FQNNGV. The V end was cut by 3 bases, the J end by 4 bases, with 12 bases between. The DNA of the CDR3 is TGTGCCAGCAGCTTGGACACCGCGGTCACTGAAGCTTTCTTT. The encoded protein is CASSLDTAVTEAFF.

The chain carries TRBV11-1 and TRBJ2-5; D gene ambiguous. The CDR3 runs to 15 residues. From germline, CDR1 is SGHAT and CDR2 FQDESV (reference sequence). V was cut by 1 base and J by 2 bases, with 11 bases left in between. CDR3 nucleotide sequence: TGTGCCAGCAGCTTAGACACCGAACCTCAAGAGACCCAGTACTTC. Its protein is CASSLDTEPQETQYF.

This clone was seen more than once but under ten times. The chain recombines TRBV19 with TRBJ2-2; possibly TRBD1 for D (6 bases). The CDR3 runs to 16 residues. Trimming pared 7 bases from V and 0 bases from J, leaving 15 bases between. Germline V gene lookup returns CDR1 LNHDA and CDR2 SQIVND (reference sequence). The CDR3 nucleotides are TGTGCCAGTACCCTCCGGACAGCCTCGAACACCGGGGAGCTGTTTTTT. It yields the protein CASTLRTASNTGELFF.

The table lists this clone with a few counts. V gene TRBV7-9 combines with J gene TRBJ2-7; D possibly corresponds to TRBD2 (5 bases). The V and J ends lost 4 bases and 2 bases respectively, with 12 bases between them. Germline-derived CDR1 and CDR2 are SEHNR and FQNEAQ (reference sequence). The length of the CDR3 is 14 residues. The chain's CDR3 is CASSSTGSPYEQYF. CDR3 coding DNA: TGTGCCAGCAGCTCGACGGGGTCTCCCTACGAGCAGTACTTC.

This sequence joins TRBV2 and TRBJ2-7; no firm D call. The CDR3 is 11 amino acids. From germline, CDR1 is SNHLY and CDR2 FYNNEI. The V end was cut by 5 bases, the J end by 3 bases, with 5 bases between. Here the CDR3 reads CASSYHYEQYV. DNA for the CDR3: TGTGCCAGCAGTTACCACTACGAGCAGTACGTC.

The V gene is TRBV15, the J gene TRBJ1-5, with 7 nucleotides matching TRBD1. V was clipped by 2 bases and J by 5 bases; unmatched bases: 9. The CDR3 consists of 16 residues. CDR1 is LNHNV and CDR2 is YYDKDF in the germline V gene (reference sequence). The CDR3 coding sequence is TGTGCCACCAGCAGACCGCCGGGACAGTTCCATCAGCCCCAGCATTTT. Protein sequence: CATSRPPGQFHQPQHF. The full variable domain, its missing parts supplied by reference TRBV15 and TRBJ1-5, is DAMVIQNPRYQVTQFGKPVTLSCSQTLNHNVMYWYQQKSSQAPKLLFHYYDKDFNNEADTPDNFQSRRPNTSFCFLDIRSPGLGDTAMYLCATSRPPGQFHQPQHFGDGTRLSIL.

The V gene is TRBV11-2, the J gene TRBJ1-2; 10 bases are shared with TRBD1. V lost 6 bases to trimming and J lost 0 bases; unmatched junction nucleotides: 10. The CDR3 totals 17 residues. Germline V gene sequence: CDR1 SGHAT, CDR2 FQNNGV. For the CDR3, the DNA is TGTGCCAGCAGAACTACGTTCGGGACAGGGGCTAACTATGGCTACACCTTC. This gives the protein CASRTTFGTGANYGYTF.

The chain uses TRBV27 and TRBJ1-4; 8 nucleotides align to TRBD1. This CDR3 has 14 residues. Germline V gives CDR1 MNHEY, CDR2 SMNVEV (reference sequence). Trimming at V came to 6 bases and at J to 3 bases, leaving 3 bases not matched to a gene. The CDR3 sequence: CASRPTGANEKLFF. The CDR3 DNA reads TGTGCCAGCAGGCCGACAGGGGCTAATGAAAAACTGTTTTTT.

The rearrangement joins TRBV28 to TRBJ1-4; 7 bases map to TRBD1. The CDR3 consists of 16 residues. V shed 6 bases, J shed 0 bases, and the junction held 7 bases outside the gene matches. Germline V CDR1 and CDR2: MDHEN, SYDVKM. The CDR3 DNA reads as TGTGCCAGCAGCATAGGGGGCAGTGCAACTAATGAAAAACTGTTTTTT. Its translation: CASSIGGSATNEKLFF. Drawing the rest from reference TRBV28 and TRBJ1-4, the complete variable domain is DVKVTQSSRYLVKRTGEKVFLECVQDMDHENMFWYRQDPGLGLRLIYFSYDVKMKEKGDIPEGYSVSREKKERFSLILESASTNQTSMYLCASSIGGSATNEKLFFGSGTQLSVL.

The chain couples TRBV11-1 to TRBJ1-1; possibly TRBD1 for D (5 bases). Germline CDR1 SGHAT, CDR2 FQDESV (reference sequence). The CDR3 has 16 amino acids. Trimming shortened V by 4 bases and J by 4 bases, and 19 bases separated the two germline ends. CDR3 region: CASSSLGGRRGTEAFF. In nucleotides, the CDR3 is TGTGCCAGCAGCTCCTTGGGGGGGAGGAGAGGCACTGAAGCTTTCTTT.

The chain employs TRBV7-9 and TRBJ2-3; TRBD2 matches 7 bases. After removal of 1 base from V and 2 bases from J, the junction contained 6 bases not matched to a gene. Germline lookup yields CDR1 SEHNR and CDR2 FQNEAQ (reference sequence). The CDR3 length is 16 residues. CDR3 amino acids: CASSLEASGFTDTQYF. DNA of the CDR3: TGTGCCAGCAGCTTAGAGGCTAGCGGCTTCACAGATACGCAGTATTTT.

The chain combines TRBV4-3 with TRBJ1-2; no clear D. The CDR3 is 15 amino acids. The V end lost 0 bases, the J end lost 0 bases, and 8 bases lay between the germline ends. Germline V gene data show CDR1 as LGHNA and CDR2 as YSLEER. The CDR3 is CASSQDSPSNYGYTF. CDR3 DNA sequence: TGCGCCAGCAGCCAAGACTCTCCCTCTAACTATGGCTACACCTTC.